The next 28 T cell receptor beta chains were all read from a single sample in a study of blood T cell repertoires in COVID-19. Only in-frame clones appear in the TCRdb table, and some are missing; sequencing was by immunoSEQ multiplex PCR. Among under 130,000 clones listed, about 76% were seen once. Sample: peripheral blood. All receptors derive from a woman in her 70s with acute or convalescent COVID-19.

The genes are TRBV30 and TRBJ1-6; D not certain. Germline V gene lookup returns CDR1 GTSNPN and CDR2 SVGIG (reference sequence). The V and J ends lost 8 bases and 1 base respectively, with 12 bases between them. This CDR3 has 14 residues. CDR3: CATTRVSYNSPLHF. As DNA, the CDR3 is TGTGCCACCACCCGGGTATCCTATAATTCACCCCTCCACTTT.

Here the CDR3 DNA reads TGTGCCAGCACCCAAGGAGGGACGGCGAATGGCTACACCTTC. This translates into CASTQGGTANGYTF. The V call is TRBV2, the J call TRBJ1-2; TRBD1 might be the D (5 bases). Between the trimmed V and J ends, which lost 7 bases and 6 bases, there was a span of 18 bases. The CDR3 sequence is 14 residues long. CDR1 and CDR2 from the germline V gene are SNHLY and FYNNEI.

This clone was counted between two and nine times. The chain is built from TRBV7-2 and TRBJ2-3; 8 nucleotides match TRBD2. The V gene's germline CDR1 is SGHTA and CDR2 FQGNSA. The length of the CDR3 is 15 residues. J was trimmed by 0 bases and V by 7 bases; bases with no gene match: 6. This CDR3 is CASTLSGTSTDTQYF. The DNA for the CDR3 is TGTGCCAGCACCCTTAGCGGGACTAGCACAGATACGCAGTATTTT.

The J gene is TRBJ2-5, the V gene TRBV7-2; 11 nucleotides align to TRBD1. CDR1 SGHTA and CDR2 FQGNSA come from the germline V gene. The CDR3 has 15 amino acids. Trimming removed 1 base from V and 4 bases from J; junction bases left unmatched: 2. In DNA form, the CDR3 reads TGTGCCAGCAGCTTAGGGACAGGGGGCCTAGAGACCCAGTACTTC. The encoded protein is CASSLGTGGLETQYF.

The J gene is TRBJ2-7, the V gene TRBV10-3; 7 bases agree with TRBD1. Germline V gives CDR1 ENHRY, CDR2 SYGVKD. The trim removed 3 bases at V and 6 bases at J, leaving 11 bases unmatched. The CDR3 totals 15 residues. In DNA form, the CDR3 reads TGTGCCATCAGTGAATCGACAGGGTCCCCGGGCGAGCAGTACTTC. It yields the protein CAISESTGSPGEQYF.

V gene TRBV6-5 combines with J gene TRBJ2-5, with a weak D call TRBD2 (6 bases). Germline V CDR1 and CDR2: MNHEY, SVGAGI. The CDR3 extends over 11 amino acids. Between the trimmed V and J ends, which lost 11 bases and 7 bases, there was a span of 14 bases. The CDR3 region is CAGAVGGTQYF. The DNA for the CDR3 is TGTGCCGGCGCGGTGGGGGGGACCCAGTACTTC.

The rearrangement uses TRBV29-1 and TRBJ1-1; 10 bases agree with TRBD1. The V gene end was trimmed by 8 bases and the J gene end by 0 bases; junction bases not matched to a gene: 6. Germline V gives CDR1 SQVTM, CDR2 ANQGSEA. The CDR3 has 14 amino acids. CDR3 loop: CSTGQGVMNTEAFF. The DNA for the CDR3 is TGCAGCACAGGACAGGGGGTAATGAACACTGAAGCTTTCTTT.

V and J are TRBV15 and TRBJ1-2, with TRBD1 matching 12 bases. The CDR3 sequence is 19 residues long. Germline CDR1 reads LNHNV; CDR2 reads YYDKDF (reference sequence). The V gene end was trimmed by 2 bases and the J gene end by 4 bases; junction bases not matched to a gene: 14. CDR3 amino acids: CATSRFPGQGAVGSYGYTF. The DNA for the CDR3 is TGTGCCACCAGCAGATTTCCGGGACAGGGGGCGGTGGGTAGCTATGGCTACACCTTC.

The V and J genes are TRBV5-1 and TRBJ2-3; 8 bases map to TRBD1. Germline V CDR1 and CDR2: SGHRS, YFSETQ. J gave up 1 base and V 4 bases, and 8 bases lay outside the gene matches. The CDR3 spans 16 residues. The CDR3: CASSPRQGAGTDTQYF. CDR3 sequence (DNA): TGCGCCAGCAGCCCCCGGCAGGGGGCAGGCACAGATACGCAGTATTTT.

The chain links TRBV7-2 to TRBJ1-2; no definite D call. The CDR3 has 14 residues. Germline V gives CDR1 SGHTA, CDR2 FQGNSA. The V end was cut by 0 bases, the J end by 2 bases, with 7 bases between. This chain's CDR3 is CASSLAEGNYGYTF. In DNA form, the CDR3 reads TGTGCCAGCAGCTTAGCGGAGGGAAACTATGGCTACACCTTC.

The chain carries TRBV16 and TRBJ2-1; TRBD1 might be the D (6 bases). Germline CDR1 KGHSY, CDR2 FQNENV. This CDR3 is 16 amino acids long. Trimming stripped 4 bases from V and 9 bases from J, with 22 bases between. DNA for the CDR3: TGTGCCAGCAGCCTTCGGACAGCTCATACGGATACTGAGCAGTTCTTC. Amino acid sequence: CASSLRTAHTDTEQFF.

This chain joins TRBV5-1 and TRBJ2-7; the match to TRBD1 covers 9 bases. The CDR3 is 15 amino acids. Germline CDR1 and CDR2: SGHRS and YFSETQ. V was pared by 3 bases and J by 7 bases, with 11 bases of the junction left unmatched. The CDR3 reads CASSSTGTGSEEQYF. CDR3 DNA sequence: TGCGCCAGCAGCTCGACCGGGACAGGGTCCGAGGAGCAGTACTTC.

This clone was observed many times. The chain carries TRBV7-9 and TRBJ2-7, with D possibly TRBD2 on 6 matching bases. Germline V gene data show CDR1 as SEHNR and CDR2 as FQNEAQ (reference sequence). The CDR3 loop spans 13 amino acids. V lost 5 bases and J lost 1, with 9 bases in between. CDR3 amino acids: CASSPGGSYEQYF. The CDR3 DNA follows: TGTGCCAGCAGCCCCGGGGGTTCCTACGAGCAGTACTTC.

The chain is built from TRBV11-3 and TRBJ2-3; 8 bases align to TRBD1. The CDR3 is 14 residues long. With V trimmed by 3 bases and J by 3 bases, 2 bases remained unmatched. Germline CDR1 reads SGHNT; CDR2 reads YENEEA. As DNA, the CDR3 is TGTGCCAGCAGCTTTCGGACAGGGACAGATACGCAGTATTTT. Protein sequence: CASSFRTGTDTQYF.

This sequence joins TRBV7-2 and TRBJ2-3, with D perhaps matching TRBD2 (5 bases). This CDR3 has 15 amino acids. The V end was cut by 7 bases, the J end by 3 bases, with 17 bases between. Germline V lookup: CDR1 SGHTA, CDR2 FQGNSA. Here the CDR3 DNA reads TGTGCCAGCACCCCTCCCCGGCTAGCAACAGATACGCAGTATTTT. This sequence encodes CASTPPRLATDTQYF.

The V call is TRBV29-1, the J call TRBJ1-4, with D uncertain. V was trimmed by 7 bases and J by 10 bases, leaving 13 bases between them. Germline values: CDR1 SQVTM, CDR2 ANQGSEA. The CDR3 runs 11 residues. In DNA form, the CDR3 reads TGCAGCGCAGAGAACCGTGGAAAACTGTTTTTT. This encodes CSAENRGKLFF. Complete variable domain (other parts from reference TRBV29-1 and TRBJ1-4): SAVISQKPSRDICQRGTSLTIQCQVDSQVTMMFWYRQQPGQSLTLIATANQGSEATYESGFVIDKFPISRPNLTFSTLTVSNMSPEDSSIYLCSAENRGKLFFGSGTQLSVL.

V gene TRBV19 combines with J gene TRBJ2-5; 13 nucleotides agree with TRBD2. The CDR3 loop spans 16 amino acids. The trim removed 7 bases at V and 2 bases at J, leaving 7 bases unmatched. Germline-derived CDR1 and CDR2 are LNHDA and SQIVND (reference sequence). The DNA of the CDR3 is TGTGCCAGTACTTCGACTAGCGGGGGGAGACAAGAGACCCAGTACTTC. As protein: CASTSTSGGRQETQYF. The whole variable domain, remainder taken from reference TRBV19 and TRBJ2-5, is DGGITQSPKYLFRKEGQNVTLSCEQNLNHDAMYWYRQDPGQGLRLIYYSQIVNDFQKGDIAEGYSVSREKKESFPLTVTSAQKNPTAFYLCASTSTSGGRQETQYFGPGTRLLVL.

This chain joins TRBV6-5 and TRBJ1-1; 7 bases are shared with TRBD1. CDR1 and CDR2 from the germline V gene are MNHEY and SVGAGI. Trimming took 3 bases from V and 1 from J; bases not matched to a gene: 5. CDR3 length: 15 residues. The CDR3 DNA follows: TGTGCCAGCAGTTATCGAGGGGGCCCGAACACTGAAGCTTTCTTT. Protein product: CASSYRGGPNTEAFF.

V and J are TRBV6-1 and TRBJ2-2; 8 nucleotides line up with TRBD1. Germline CDR1 is MNHNS and CDR2 is SASEGT. V lost 4 bases to trimming and J lost 0 bases; unmatched junction nucleotides: 4. This CDR3 contains 16 residues. CDR3 in DNA: TGTGCCAGCAGTGTCGGGACAGGAGCGAACACCGGGGAGCTGTTTTTT. As protein: CASSVGTGANTGELFF.

The V gene is TRBV7-2, the J gene TRBJ2-1, with a possible D match to TRBD1 (6 bases). This CDR3 is 13 amino acids long. Germline V lookup: CDR1 SGHTA, CDR2 FQGNSA. The V end lost 4 bases, the J end lost 15 bases, and 19 bases lay between the germline ends. The CDR3 DNA sequence: TGTGCCAGCAGCTCCATGTTACGGGACAAGCCGTTCTTC. It translates to CASSSMLRDKPFF.

The V gene is TRBV15, the J gene TRBJ2-5, with 8 bases identical to TRBD2. After removal of 1 base from V and 5 bases from J, the junction contained 9 bases not matched to a gene. The CDR3 runs to 16 residues. Germline V gene data show CDR1 as LNHNV and CDR2 as YYDKDF (reference sequence). The CDR3 here is CATSRGRLAGRETQYF. The CDR3 DNA reads as TGTGCCACCAGCAGAGGCCGGTTAGCGGGGAGGGAGACCCAGTACTTC.

V and J are TRBV12-3 or TRBV12-4 and TRBJ1-2; the D is unclear. This CDR3 comprises 12 residues. V was shortened by 3 bases and J by 4 bases, with 6 bases between the two germline ends. CDR3 amino acids: CASSLEGYGYTF. In nucleotides, the CDR3 is TGTGCCAGCAGTTTGGAGGGCTATGGCTACACCTTC.

The V call is TRBV6-5, the J call TRBJ2-5, with D perhaps matching TRBD2 (6 bases). This CDR3 is 14 amino acids long. Germline V gives CDR1 MNHEY, CDR2 SVGAGI. V was cut by 6 bases and J by 5 bases, with 16 bases left in between. CDR3 amino acids: CASRWRGRGETQYF. CDR3 coding DNA: TGTGCCAGCAGATGGCGGGGACGCGGGGAGACCCAGTACTTC.

This clone was detected only a few times. The chain couples TRBV5-1 to TRBJ2-2; 8 bases match TRBD1. The CDR3 runs 16 residues. Trimming removed 5 bases from V and 0 bases from J; junction bases left unmatched: 6. In germline, CDR1 is SGHRS, CDR2 YFSETQ. Written as DNA, the CDR3 is TGCGCCAGCAGAAAACCGGGACAGGCGAACACCGGGGAGCTGTTTTTT. Amino acids: CASRKPGQANTGELFF.

V is TRBV10-3 and J is TRBJ2-3; 9 positions match TRBD2. Germline V gene lookup returns CDR1 ENHRY and CDR2 SYGVKD. V gave up 2 bases and J gave up 4 bases; unmatched junction bases: 1. CDR3 length: 14 residues. This CDR3 is CAISEGGGADTQYF. CDR3 coding DNA: TGTGCCATCAGTGAGGGCGGGGGGGCAGATACGCAGTATTTT.

V is TRBV29-1 and J is TRBJ2-1, with 7 bases fitting TRBD1. The CDR3 totals 14 residues. V trimming: 3 bases; J trimming: 10 bases; junction bases outside the gene matches: 12. Germline loops: CDR1 SQVTM, CDR2 ANQGSEA. The CDR3 reads CSVDRRQGKYEQFF. The DNA of the CDR3 is TGCAGCGTTGACCGAAGACAGGGAAAGTACGAGCAGTTCTTC.

V and J are TRBV25-1 and TRBJ1-1; maybe TRBD1 (5 bases). CDR3 size: 17 residues. Deletions cut 9 bases from V and 1 base from J, with 24 bases between. Germline lookup yields CDR1 MGHDK and CDR2 SYGVNS. DNA of the CDR3: TGTGCCAGTGTGCGTGGGGGGGGATCCAGACCGAACACTGAAGCTTTCTTT. It is translated as CASVRGGGSRPNTEAFF.

This clone came up many times. This chain uses TRBV5-8 with TRBJ2-2, with 8 bases fitting TRBD2. Germline lookup yields CDR1 SGHTS and CDR2 YDEGEE. This CDR3 contains 16 residues. After removal of 4 bases from V and 0 bases from J, the junction contained 5 bases not matched to a gene. CDR3 in amino acids: CASSTRAGANTGELFF. CDR3 coding DNA: TGTGCCAGCAGCACGCGAGCGGGGGCGAACACCGGGGAGCTGTTTTTT. Full variable domain (rest looked up from reference TRBV5-8 and TRBJ2-2): EAGVTQSPTHLIKTRGQQATLRCSPISGHTSVYWYQQALGLGLQFLLWYDEGEERNRGNFPPRFSGRQFPNYSSELNVNALELEDSALYLCASSTRAGANTGELFFGEGSRLTVL.